The 4 T cell receptor beta chains below were found in one sample sequenced in a study of technical replicates of blood from a few donors. Repertoires were generated with immunoSEQ multiplex PCR, while TCRdb's copy carries only in-frame clones and drops some. Of some 80,000 clones in the sample, roughly 90% are singletons; the top ten hold about 0.39%. The specimen sequenced was T cells isolated from PBMCs. These receptor sequences come from a human donor in good health.

The chain recombines TRBV7-9 with TRBJ2-2; D is perhaps TRBD1 (5 bases). The CDR3 totals 14 residues. Germline assignment: CDR1 SEHNR and CDR2 FQNEAQ (reference sequence). Trimming shortened V by 4 bases and J by 5 bases, and 11 bases separated the two germline ends. The CDR3 coding sequence is TGTGCCAGCAGCTCACCTACAGGAACCGGGGAGCTGTTTTTT. Translated: CASSSPTGTGELFF.

The rearrangement joins TRBV2 to TRBJ1-2; 7 bases agree with TRBD1. V lost 2 bases and J lost 8; bases outside the gene matches: 8. The CDR3 contains 14 residues. Germline assignment: CDR1 SNHLY and CDR2 FYNNEI. DNA for the CDR3: TGTGCCAGCAGTGAAAGCTCAGACAGGGAGGGCTACACCTTC. Encoded protein: CASSESSDREGYTF.

This clone was recorded only once. The chain couples TRBV4-3 to TRBJ2-1; the D is unclear. The germline V gene encodes CDR1 LGHNA and CDR2 YSLEER. The CDR3 is made up of 15 amino acids. V was trimmed by 1 base and J by 10 bases, leaving 17 bases between them. The CDR3 DNA follows: TGCGCCAGCAGCCAAGGGATACTACCCGACGTGGAGCAGTTCTTC. Translated, it gives CASSQGILPDVEQFF.

V and J are TRBV7-9 and TRBJ1-5, with TRBD1 matching 7 bases. This CDR3 spans 17 amino acids. J was trimmed by 0 bases and V by 1 base; bases with no gene match: 6. Germline V gives CDR1 SEHNR, CDR2 FQNEAQ (reference sequence). CDR3 residues: CASSLVVGQYSNQPQHF. In nucleotides, the CDR3 is TGTGCCAGCAGCTTAGTAGTGGGACAGTATAGCAATCAGCCCCAGCATTTT.